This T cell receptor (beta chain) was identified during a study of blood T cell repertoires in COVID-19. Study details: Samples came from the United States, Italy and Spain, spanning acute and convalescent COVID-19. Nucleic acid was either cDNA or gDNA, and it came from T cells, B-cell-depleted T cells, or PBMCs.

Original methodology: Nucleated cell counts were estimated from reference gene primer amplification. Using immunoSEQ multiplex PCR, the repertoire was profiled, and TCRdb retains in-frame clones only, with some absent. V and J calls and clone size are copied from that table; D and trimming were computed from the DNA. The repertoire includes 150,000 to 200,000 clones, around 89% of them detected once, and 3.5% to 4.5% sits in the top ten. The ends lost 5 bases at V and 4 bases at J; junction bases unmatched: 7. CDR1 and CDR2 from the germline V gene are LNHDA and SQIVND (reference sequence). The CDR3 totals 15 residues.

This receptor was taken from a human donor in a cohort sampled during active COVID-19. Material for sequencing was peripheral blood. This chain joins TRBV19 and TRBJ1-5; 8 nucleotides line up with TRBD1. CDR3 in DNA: TGTGCCAGTAGTTTTGACAGGGGCCAAAATCAGCCCCAGCATTTT. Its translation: CASSFDRGQNQPQHF.